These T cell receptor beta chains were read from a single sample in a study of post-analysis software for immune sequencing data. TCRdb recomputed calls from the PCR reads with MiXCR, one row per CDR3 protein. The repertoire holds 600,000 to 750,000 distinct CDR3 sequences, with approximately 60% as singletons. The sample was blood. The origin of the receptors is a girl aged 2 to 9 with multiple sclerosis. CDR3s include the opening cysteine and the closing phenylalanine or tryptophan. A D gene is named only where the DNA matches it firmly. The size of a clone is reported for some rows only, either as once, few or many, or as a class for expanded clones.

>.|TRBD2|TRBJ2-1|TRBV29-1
TGCAGCGTTGAGGTGCCGGGGGGGGCGAGTGAGCAGTTCTTC
CSVEVPGGASEQFF
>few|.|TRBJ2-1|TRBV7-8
TGTGCCAGCAGCTTAGAGCCGTACAGCTCCTACAATGAGCAGTTCTTC
CASSLEPYSSYNEQFF
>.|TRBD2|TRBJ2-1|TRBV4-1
TGCGCCAGCAGCCAAGGGTTCCTTCTAGCGGGAGCTGGGAATGAGCAGTTCTTC
CASSQGFLLAGAGNEQFF
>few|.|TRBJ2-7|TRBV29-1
TGCAGCGCCCTGCGGAGGGGGCGACCTTCTTATGAGCAGTACTTC
CSALRRGRPSYEQYF
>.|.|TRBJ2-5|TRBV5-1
TGCGCCAGCAGCTTGGTCCAGGGGTCGGGAGAGACCCAGTACTTC
CASSLVQGSGETQYF
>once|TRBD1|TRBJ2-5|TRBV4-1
TGCGCCAGCAGCCAAGATTCCAGGACAGGGGGGCAGGAGACCCAGTACTTC
CASSQDSRTGGQETQYF
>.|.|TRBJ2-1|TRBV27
TGTGCCAGCGGGGGGACGGCTCTCAATGAGCAGTTCTTC
CASGGTALNEQFF
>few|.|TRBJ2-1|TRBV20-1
TGCAGTGCCCGTCTAATTTCCAATGAGCAGTTCTTC
CSARLISNEQFF
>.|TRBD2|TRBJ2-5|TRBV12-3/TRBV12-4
TGTGTCAGCAGTCCGGGACTAGCGGGAGAGACCCAGTACTTC
CVSSPGLAGETQYF
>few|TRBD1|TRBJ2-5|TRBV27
TGTGCCAGCAAATTCGGCACTGCCTCAGGGGGTCAAGAGACCCAGTACTTC
CASKFGTASGGQETQYF
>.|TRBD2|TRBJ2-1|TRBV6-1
TGTGCCAGCACCCCCTTCCCCACTAGCGGCCCCTCGAATGAGCAGTTCTTC
CASTPFPTSGPSNEQFF
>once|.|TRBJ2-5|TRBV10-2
TGCGCCAGCAGCTGGGACAAACAAGAGACCCAGTACTTC
CASSWDKQETQYF
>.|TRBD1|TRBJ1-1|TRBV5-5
TGTGCCAGCACCTTGGGGACAGGGGGGACTGAAGCTTTCTTT
CASTLGTGGTEAFF